This entry describes one TCR beta chain. The identical CDR3 is also encoded by other nucleotide sequences in the sample. In the study's own analysis: Reference gene primer amplification gave nucleated cell count estimates. Data came from immunoSEQ multiplex PCR; TCRdb stores just in-frame clones and leaves some out. The DNA gave D and trimming, while V, J and clone size come from that table. Among about 170,000 clones, under 80% were seen once, and the ten largest hold around 3%. This specimen belongs to a study of blood T cell repertoires in COVID-19. As for the study in general: The origin of the acute and convalescent COVID-19 samples was the United States, Italy and Spain. The cDNA or gDNA used as material had been derived from T cells, B-cell-depleted T cells, or PBMCs.

Trimming took off 4 bases at V and 0 bases at J, with 10 bases between the two ends. The CDR3 extends over 14 amino acids. The V gene's germline CDR1 is LGHDT and CDR2 YNNKEL (reference sequence). Sequencing used peripheral blood. V usage is TRBV3-1 (or the pseudogene TRBV3-2) and J usage is TRBJ2-7; D perhaps matches TRBD1 (5 bases). The clonotype originates from a woman older than 75 with acute or convalescent COVID-19. The CDR3 sequence is CASSPQVDSYEQYF. CDR3 nucleotides: TGTGCCAGCAGCCCACAGGTAGACTCCTACGAGCAGTACTTC.